Below are 10 T cell receptor beta chains sequenced from a single sample in a study of PD-L1 blockade in urothelial cancer. The repertoire was sequenced with immunoSEQ multiplex PCR; TCRdb's copy has only in-frame clones and lacks some. The data show about 26,000 clones, approximately 86% seen once. The material sequenced was PBMCs, taken around atezolizumab (anti-PD-L1) treatment. The source of these receptors is a man in his sixties with urothelial cancer.

This clone was detected once. This rearrangement joins TRBV2 to TRBJ1-5, with 10 positions matching TRBD1. This CDR3 has 13 residues. In germline, CDR1 is SNHLY, CDR2 FYNNEI. V dropped 5 bases and J dropped 7; count of bases not matched to a gene: 2. Written as DNA, the CDR3 is TGTGCCAGCAGTAGGACAGGGGGGCAGCCCCAGCATTTT. Its translation: CASSRTGGQPQHF.

The chain employs TRBV19 and TRBJ2-1, with TRBD2 matching 9 bases. CDR3 length equals 15 residues. CDR1 and CDR2 from the germline V gene are LNHDA and SQIVND (reference sequence). The V gene end was trimmed by 8 bases and the J gene end by 3 bases; junction bases not matched to a gene: 8. CDR3: CASALSSGSYNEQFF. Written as DNA, the CDR3 is TGTGCCAGTGCCCTTAGTAGCGGGAGCTACAATGAGCAGTTCTTC.

In DNA form, the CDR3 reads TGCGCCAGCAGCCAAGAAATACGGGGGGGAGTCCCCCACGAGCAGTACTTC. This gives the protein CASSQEIRGGVPHEQYF. V is TRBV4-3 and J is TRBJ2-7; 8 bases fit TRBD2. V trimming: 0 bases; J trimming: 5 bases; junction bases outside the gene matches: 12. The CDR3 loop spans 17 amino acids. Germline V gene lookup returns CDR1 LGHNA and CDR2 YSLEER.

This clone was detected only once. The chain combines TRBV29-1 with TRBJ1-2, with a weak D call TRBD1 (6 bases). Germline lookup yields CDR1 SQVTM and CDR2 ANQGSEA. There are 16 residues in the CDR3. The V end was cut by 2 bases, the J end by 1 base, with 17 bases between. CDR3 region: CSVEPPGQFFNYGYTF. CDR3 DNA: TGCAGCGTTGAACCCCCAGGACAGTTCTTTAACTATGGCTACACCTTC.

This clone has only one observation. This rearrangement joins TRBV15 to TRBJ1-6; the D gene is possibly TRBD1 (5 bases). This CDR3 has 14 residues. The ends were cut back, 6 bases at V and 6 bases at J, with 12 bases in the middle. The germline gives CDR1 LNHNV, CDR2 YYDKDF (reference sequence). The CDR3: CATRTETANSPLHF. DNA of the CDR3: TGTGCCACCAGGACCGAGACAGCTAATTCACCCCTCCACTTT.

The V gene is TRBV2, the J gene TRBJ1-2; 9 positions agree with TRBD1. With 5 bases clipped from V and 8 bases from J, the junction kept 9 bases outside the gene matches. CDR1 is SNHLY, CDR2 FYNNEI, per germline. The CDR3 covers 14 residues. CDR3 protein: CASSYRDREEGYTF. The CDR3 nucleotides read TGTGCCAGCAGTTACCGGGACAGGGAGGAAGGCTACACCTTC.

The V gene is TRBV5-4, the J gene TRBJ2-1, with 12 bases matching TRBD2. V lost 4 bases to trimming and J lost 4 bases; unmatched junction nucleotides: 3. Germline assignment: CDR1 SGHNT and CDR2 YYREEE (reference sequence). This CDR3 region has 15 residues. The CDR3 here is CASSEGLAGYNEQFF. The CDR3 DNA reads TGTGCCAGCAGCGAGGGACTAGCGGGTTACAATGAGCAGTTCTTC. The entire variable domain, with the rest obtained from reference TRBV5-4 and TRBJ2-1, is as follows: ETGVTQSPTHLIKTRGQQVTLRCSSQSGHNTVSWYQQALGQGPQFIFQYYREEENGRGNFPPRFSGLQFPNYSSELNVNALELDDSALYLCASSEGLAGYNEQFFGPGTRLTVL.

There are a few counts of this clone. This rearrangement joins TRBV6-1 to TRBJ1-6; 11 nucleotides align to TRBD1. Unmatched junction bases numbered 6, after V lost 2 bases and J lost 9 bases. The V gene's germline CDR1 is MNHNS and CDR2 SASEGT. The CDR3 runs to 16 residues. CDR3 protein: CASSEFGDRGVSPLHF. The CDR3 DNA is TGTGCCAGCAGTGAATTTGGGGACAGGGGGGTTTCACCCCTCCACTTT.

This clone came up once. This chain links TRBV4-2 with TRBJ2-2; 8 bases are shared with TRBD1. V lost 3 bases to trimming and J lost 3 bases; unmatched junction nucleotides: 9. Germline CDR1 is LGHNA and CDR2 is YNFKEQ. This CDR3 spans 17 amino acids. This CDR3 reads CASSQRPGTGYTGELFF. CDR3 nucleotides: TGTGCCAGCAGCCAGCGACCCGGGACAGGATACACCGGGGAGCTGTTTTTT.

This clone was seen only once. This chain uses TRBV7-3 with TRBJ2-3, with TRBD2 as a possible D gene (6 bases). Trimming left V 5 bases short and J 2 bases short, with 17 bases between. This CDR3 region has 16 residues. CDR1 is SGHTA and CDR2 is FQGTGA in the germline V gene. Here the CDR3 reads CASSPRDSGNTDTQYF. The CDR3 DNA is TGTGCCAGCAGCCCACGGGATAGCGGAAACACAGATACGCAGTATTTT. The full variable domain, its missing parts supplied by reference TRBV7-3 and TRBJ2-3, is GAGVSQTPSNKVTEKGKYVELRCDPISGHTALYWYRQSLGQGPEFLIYFQGTGAADDSGLPNDRFFAVRPEGSVSTLKIQRTERGDSAVYLCASSPRDSGNTDTQYFGPGTRLTVL.